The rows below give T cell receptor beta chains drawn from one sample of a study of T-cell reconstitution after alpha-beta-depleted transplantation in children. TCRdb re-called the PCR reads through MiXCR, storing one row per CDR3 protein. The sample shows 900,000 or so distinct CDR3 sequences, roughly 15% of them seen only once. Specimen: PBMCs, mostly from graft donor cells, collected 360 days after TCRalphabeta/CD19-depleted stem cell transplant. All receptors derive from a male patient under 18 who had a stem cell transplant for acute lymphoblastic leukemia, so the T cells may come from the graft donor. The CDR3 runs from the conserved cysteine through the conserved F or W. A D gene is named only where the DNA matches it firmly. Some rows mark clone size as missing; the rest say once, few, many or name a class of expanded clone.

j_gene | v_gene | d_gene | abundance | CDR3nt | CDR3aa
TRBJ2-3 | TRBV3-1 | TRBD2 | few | TGTGCCAGCAGCATCGGGGGGGGCGCTCCCAAGTATTTT | CASSIGGGAPKYF
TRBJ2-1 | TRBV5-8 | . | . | TGTGCCACCAGTTGGGTGCTGTATGGGTACTATGAGCAGTTCTTC | CATSWVLYGYYEQFF
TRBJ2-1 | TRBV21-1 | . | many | TGTGCCAGCAGCAGAGCGGGAGGGAGGGACAATGAGCAGTTCTTC | CASSRAGGRDNEQFF
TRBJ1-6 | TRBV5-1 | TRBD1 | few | TGCGCCAGCAGCTTCGACAGGGGCTCGTCACCCCTCCACTTT | CASSFDRGSSPLHF
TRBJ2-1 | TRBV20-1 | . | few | TGCAGTGCCCCCAGACCTGGGAGGAATGAGCAGTTCTTC | CSAPRPGRNEQFF
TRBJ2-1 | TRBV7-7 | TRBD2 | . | TGTGCCAGCAGCTATCGGACTAGCGGGAGTTGGGGTGAGCAGTTCTTC | CASSYRTSGSWGEQFF
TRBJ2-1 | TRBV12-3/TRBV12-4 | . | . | TGTGCCAGCAGTTTAGGGCGGGGGCAGTTCTTC | CASSLGRGQFF
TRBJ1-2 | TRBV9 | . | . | TGTGCCAGCAGCGTAGTTGGAGGATCCACCTATGGCTACACCTTC | CASSVVGGSTYGYTF
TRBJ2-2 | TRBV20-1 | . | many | TGCAGTGCTATAGGACGGGGTCCCCCCGGGGAGCTGTTTTTT | CSAIGRGPPGELFF
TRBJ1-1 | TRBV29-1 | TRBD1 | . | TGCAGCGCCTTGGGACAGCACACTGAAGCTTTCTTT | CSALGQHTEAFF
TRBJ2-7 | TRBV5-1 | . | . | TGCGCCAGCAGCGGAGGGGACTTCCCGGAAAGCTCCTACGAGCAGTACTTC | CASSGGDFPESSYEQYF
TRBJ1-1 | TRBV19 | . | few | TGTGCCAGTAGTCGAGACCTTCTCCGAAACACTGAAGCTTTCTTT | CASSRDLLRNTEAFF
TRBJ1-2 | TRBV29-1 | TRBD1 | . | TGCAGCGTAATCTTACAGGGGGCGCTTGGCTACACCTTC | CSVILQGALGYTF
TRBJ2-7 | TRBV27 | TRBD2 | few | TGTGCCAGCAGTTTAGGGCTAGCGGGAGTGAGAAACGAGCAGTACTTC | CASSLGLAGVRNEQYF
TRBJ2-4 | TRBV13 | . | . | TGTGCCAGCAGCTTAGGGACCGGCCACATTCAGTACTTC | CASSLGTGHIQYF
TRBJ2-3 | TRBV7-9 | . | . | TGTGCCAGCAGCTTGGTAGGGGGACTCCCGGATACGCAGTATTTT | CASSLVGGLPDTQYF
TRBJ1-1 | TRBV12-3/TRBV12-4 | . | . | TGTGCCAGCAGGCTGGGACCGTTCGGCGCTGAAGCTTTCTTT | CASRLGPFGAEAFF
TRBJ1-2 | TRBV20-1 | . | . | TGCAGTGCTAGACAGGGGAATGCTGACTATGGCTACACCTTC | CSARQGNADYGYTF
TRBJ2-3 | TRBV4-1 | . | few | TGCGCCAGCAGCCGACAAATTGCCGGGACAACCACAGATACGCAGTATTTT | CASSRQIAGTTTDTQYF
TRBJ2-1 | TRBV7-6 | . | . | TGTGCCAGCGGCAGTTCGAATGAGCAGTTCTTC | CASGSSNEQFF
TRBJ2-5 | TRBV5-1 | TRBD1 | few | TGCGCCAGCAGCTGGGGCCCGGGACAGTACCAAGAGACCCAGTACTTC | CASSWGPGQYQETQYF
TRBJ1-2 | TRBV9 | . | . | TGTGCCAGCAGCGTAGGGGGGCTGGGGGCTAACTATGGCTACACCTTC | CASSVGGLGANYGYTF
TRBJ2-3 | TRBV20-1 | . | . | TGCAGTGCTGACGACTACCCATTCACAGATACGCAGTATTTT | CSADDYPFTDTQYF
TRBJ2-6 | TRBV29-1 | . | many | TGCAGCGTCCTCATGAGGTTCCTCTCTGGGGCCAACGTCCTGACTTTC | CSVLMRFLSGANVLTF
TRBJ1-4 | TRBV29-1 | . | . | TGCAGCGCCAGTAATGAAAAACTGTTTTTT | CSASNEKLFF
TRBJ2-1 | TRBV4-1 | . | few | TGCGCCAGCAGCCACGGCCCAGCGGGAAGGGGGGGGAATGAGCAGTTCTTC | CASSHGPAGRGGNEQFF
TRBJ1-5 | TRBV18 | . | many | TGTGCCAGCTCACCACCGGAAAGCTATAGCAATCAGCCCCAGCATTTT | CASSPPESYSNQPQHF
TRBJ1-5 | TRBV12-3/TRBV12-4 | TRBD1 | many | TGTGCCAGCAGTTCCGGGGACAGGGGCAATCAGCCCCAGCATTTT | CASSSGDRGNQPQHF
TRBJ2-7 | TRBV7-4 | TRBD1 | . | TGTGCCTGTGAGCCGGGACAGTGTCCCTACGAGCAGTACTTC | CACEPGQCPYEQYF
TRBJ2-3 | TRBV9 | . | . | TGTGCCAGCAGCGCCAGTAGGGGGTTCTGGGGGCTGGAGAGAGATACGCAGTATTTT | CASSASRGFWGLERDTQYF
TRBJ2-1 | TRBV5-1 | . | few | TGCGCCAGCAGCTTGGTTAGCCGATACAATGAGCAGTTCTTC | CASSLVSRYNEQFF
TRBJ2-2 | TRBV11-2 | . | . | TGTGCCAGCAGCCGGACTTTCCCTAGGGGGGCCGGGGAGCTGTTTTTT | CASSRTFPRGAGELFF
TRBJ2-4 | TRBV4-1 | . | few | TGCGCCAGCAGCCAAAGGGGTTATGAAAACATTCAGTACTTC | CASSQRGYENIQYF
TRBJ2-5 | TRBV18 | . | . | TGTGCCAGCTCACCGCCCGAGAGTCGAGAGACCCAGTACTTC | CASSPPESRETQYF
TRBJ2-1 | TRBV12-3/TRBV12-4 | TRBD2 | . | TGTGCCAGCAGCCCCAGGTCGCGGGAGGTCCTCAATGAGCAGTTCTTC | CASSPRSREVLNEQFF
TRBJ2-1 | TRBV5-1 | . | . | TGCGCCAGCACGGGCGGGTTAACGTACGGGAATGAGCAGTTCTTC | CASTGGLTYGNEQFF
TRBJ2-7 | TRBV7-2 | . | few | TGTGCCAGCAGCCGACTAGAGGGCTACGAGCAGTACTTC | CASSRLEGYEQYF
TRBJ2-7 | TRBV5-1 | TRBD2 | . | TGCGCCAGCAGCGTGACTAGCCCCTCCTACGAGCAGTACTTC | CASSVTSPSYEQYF
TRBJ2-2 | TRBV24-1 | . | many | TGTGCCACCAGCGATACAGGGCCCACCGGGGAGCTGTTTTTT | CATSDTGPTGELFF
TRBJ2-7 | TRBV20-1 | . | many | TGCAGTGCAACGGACAGATCCTACGAGCAGTACTTC | CSATDRSYEQYF
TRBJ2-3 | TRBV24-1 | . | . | TGTGCCACCAGTGATCCAGTATTCCGCACAGATACGCAGTATTTT | CATSDPVFRTDTQYF
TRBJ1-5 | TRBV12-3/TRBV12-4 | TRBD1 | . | TGTGCCAGCCAGGACAGGCCGTATAGCAATCAGCCCCAGCATTTT | CASQDRPYSNQPQHF
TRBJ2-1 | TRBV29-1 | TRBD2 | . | TGCAGCGTTAGCGGGAGGGCATCGAACAATGAGCAGTTCTTC | CSVSGRASNNEQFF
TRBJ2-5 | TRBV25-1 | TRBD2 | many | TGTGCCAGCAGGGATGGACTAGGTCGATCAGAGACCCAGTACTTC | CASRDGLGRSETQYF
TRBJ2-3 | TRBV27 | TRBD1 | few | TGTGCCAGCAGTTTAACAGGGGTCGGCACAGATACGCAGTATTTT | CASSLTGVGTDTQYF
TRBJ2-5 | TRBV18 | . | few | TGTGCCAGCTCACCTCCAGGAGGGGGAGGCGAGACCCAGTACTTC | CASSPPGGGGETQYF
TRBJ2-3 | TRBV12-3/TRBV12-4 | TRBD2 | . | TGTGCCAGCGGACCAGCGGGACCCACAGATACGCAGTATTTT | CASGPAGPTDTQYF
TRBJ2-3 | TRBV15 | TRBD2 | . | TGTGCCACCAGCAGAGATAAGTGGATTAGCGGGAGCACAGATACGCAGTATTTT | CATSRDKWISGSTDTQYF
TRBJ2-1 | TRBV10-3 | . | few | TGTGCCATCAGTGAGTCTAGCGGCAGCTCCTACAATGAGCAGTTCTTC | CAISESSGSSYNEQFF
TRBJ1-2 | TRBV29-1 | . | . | TGCAGCGGCTTTCAGGGTTACTATGGCTACACCTTC | CSGFQGYYGYTF
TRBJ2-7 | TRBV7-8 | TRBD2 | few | TGTGCCAGCAGCTGGGGGAGGACTAGCGGGGCGAAAACCTACGAGCAGTACTTC | CASSWGRTSGAKTYEQYF
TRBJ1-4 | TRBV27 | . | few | TGTGCCAGCAGTTCCTCCAGGGAAAAACTGTTTTTT | CASSSSREKLFF
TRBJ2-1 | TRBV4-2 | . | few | TGTGCCAGCAGCCAAGAAAGGGTGTTAACGGGACACAAGCATTCTTCCTTGGGCGAGCAGTTCTTC | CASSQERVLTGHKHSSLGEQFF